The 18 T cell receptor beta chains presented below share a single source sample, sequenced in a study of CD8+ T cells in alopecia areata. TCR sequencing used cDNA made by reverse transcription of extracted RNA. Libraries were prepared by immunoSEQ multiplex PCR; TCRdb keeps only in-frame clonotypes and omits some of them. The sample yields around 290,000 clones, without any singletons. Combined cutaneous lymph node cells underwent sorting by CD4, CD8alpha, NKG2D, NKG2ACE and additional markers. Sequences were obtained from CD4+ T cells sorted from a lymph node. All receptors derive from a C3H/HeJ mouse with alopecia areata. The strain bears MHC haplotype H2-k.

This clone was found a few times. The germline and genes are mouse ones. The CDR3 end falls 4 residues outside the read, so it is completed with the germline J gene. V usage is TRBV17 and J usage is TRBJ2-7, with 14 bases that match TRBD2. Germline CDR1 MNHDT, CDR2 YYDKIL. The CDR3 contains 15 residues. The sequenced part of the CDR3 DNA is TGTGCTAGCAGCTCGGGACTGGGGGGGCGCGAT. Amino acids: CASSSGLGGRD. The whole CDR3 region reads CASSSGLGGRDEQYF.

This clone turned up a few times. Mouse names are used for the genes. The CDR3 end is not reached by the read, which stops 4 residues before it; the germline J gene fills it in. The rearrangement uses TRBV13-1 and TRBJ1-1; D possibly corresponds to TRBD1 (5 bases). There are 14 residues in the CDR3. The V and J ends lost 0 bases and 0 bases respectively, with 6 bases between them. Germline V CDR1 and CDR2: NSHNY, SYGAGN. The covered CDR3 bases are TGTGCCAGCAGTGATGGGACACCAAACACA. Amino acid sequence: CASSDGTPNT. Given in full, the CDR3 is CASSDGTPNTEVFF.

This clone was counted between two and nine times. Each gene name is a mouse one. The CDR3 end is not reached by the read, which stops 4 residues before it; the germline J gene fills it in. The V call is TRBV21, the J call TRBJ2-1; 9 nucleotides align to TRBD1. TRBV21 is given ORF status, its function remaining uncertain. This CDR3 contains 14 residues. Trimming cost V 6 bases and J 3 bases; bases outside gene matches: 3. The CDR3 reads CASRGTGFYAEQFF. Partial CDR3 DNA: TGTGCTAGCAGGGGGACAGGGTTCTATGCT.

The table lists this clone with a few counts. The genes and germline here are from mouse. The read is 4 residues too short to cover the CDR3 end, so that end is filled in from the germline J gene. This chain links TRBV14 with TRBJ2-3; 7 bases map to TRBD1. This CDR3 spans 15 amino acids. J gave up 0 bases and V 2 bases, and 3 bases lay outside the gene matches. Germline V gives CDR1 SGHDT, CDR2 FRDEAV. Here the CDR3 reads CASSFTGQSAETLYF. CDR3 bases read: TGTGCCAGCAGTTTTACGGGACAGAGTGCAGAA.

This clone has a handful of counts. Gene names are the mouse ones. The CDR3 end is not reached by the read, which stops 3 residues before it; the germline J gene fills it in. Other DNA sequences in the same sample also yield this CDR3. V is TRBV5 and J is TRBJ1-6, with TRBD1 as a possible D gene (5 bases). TRBJ1-6 is assigned to the ORF class and has an uncertain function. Germline values: CDR1 LGHNA, CDR2 YNLKQL (reference sequence). CDR3 length equals 15 residues. Deletions cut 0 bases from V and 5 bases from J, with 8 bases between. The DNA read from the CDR3 is TGTGCCAGCAGCCAAGATCCAGGGAATAATTCGCCC. Protein: CASSQDPGNNSP. The full-length CDR3 reads as CASSQDPGNNSPLYF.

This clone was counted between two and nine times. Mouse names are used for the genes. The read halts 4 residues ahead of the CDR3 end, with the missing end drawn from the germline J gene. The chain links TRBV1 to TRBJ1-1; D perhaps matches TRBD1 (5 bases). This CDR3 has 12 amino acids. Germline V gene sequence: CDR1 NSQYPW, CDR2 LRSPGD (reference sequence). The sequenced part of the CDR3 DNA is TGCACCTGCAGTGACAGGCCCCCA. Translated: CTCSDRPP. The complete CDR3 protein is CTCSDRPPEVFF. Full variable domain (remainder filled in from reference TRBV1 and TRBJ1-1): VTLLEQNPRWRLVPRGQAVNLRCILKNSQYPWMSWYQQDLQKQLQWLFTLRSPGDKEVKSLPGADYLATRVTDTELRLQVANMSQGRTLYCTCSDRPPEVFFGKGTRLTVV.

A remark on this clone: Gene and germline names: mouse. The read stops 4 residues short of the end of the CDR3; the missing end is completed from the germline J gene. Other nucleotide sequences in the sample specify the same CDR3. This chain uses TRBV1 with TRBJ2-1, with 7 bases matching TRBD2. This CDR3 region has 15 residues. Germline V gene lookup returns CDR1 NSQYPW and CDR2 LRSPGD (reference sequence). Trimming took 0 bases from V and 5 from J; bases not matched to a gene: 4. CDR3 DNA, as far as it was read: TGCACCTGCAGTGCAGACTCTGGGGGAGATGCT. As protein: CTCSADSGGDA. The whole CDR3 reads CTCSADSGGDAEQFF.

This clone was counted a few times. Gene names follow the mouse nomenclature. The sequenced fragment ends 4 residues before the CDR3 boundary, so the rest is inferred from the germline J gene. This sequence joins TRBV1 and TRBJ2-7; D remains ambiguous. Germline CDR1 reads NSQYPW; CDR2 reads LRSPGD (reference sequence). The CDR3 is made up of 15 amino acids. Trimming shortened V by 4 bases and J by 0 bases, and 13 bases separated the two germline ends. The CDR3 sequence is CTCSGTTLSSYEQYF. CDR3 bases read: TGCACCTGCAGTGGAACGACACTTAGCTCCTAT.

This clone has more than one count but fewer than ten. Gene names follow the mouse nomenclature. The read ends 4 residues early relative to the CDR3; the germline J gene fills the gap. The gene calls are TRBV1 and TRBJ2-1, with 7 bases aligning to TRBD1. The CDR3 length is 14 residues. The trim removed 4 bases at V and 3 bases at J, leaving 3 bases unmatched. Germline V gene data show CDR1 as NSQYPW and CDR2 as LRSPGD (reference sequence). The sequenced part of the CDR3 DNA is TGCACCTGCAGTGGGGACAGCATCTATGCT. This encodes CTCSGDSIYA. From start to end, the CDR3 is CTCSGDSIYAEQFF.

A few counts support this clone. The gene names given are mouse names. The DNA ends 4 residues before the CDR3 does, and the rest of the CDR3 is filled in from the germline J gene. The chain couples TRBV31 to TRBJ2-2, with 11 bases that match TRBD1. The length of the CDR3 is 15 residues. Trimming at V came to 3 bases and at J to 2 bases, leaving 2 bases not matched to a gene. Looked up from germline, CDR1 is GKSSPN and CDR2 is SITVG. The CDR3: CAWRRDRGNTGQLYF. The part of the CDR3 DNA that was read is TGTGCCTGGAGGCGGGACAGGGGGAACACCGGG.

In its sample, this clone was seen a few times. The genes are named according to mouse. The CDR3 end is not reached by the read, which stops 4 residues before it; the germline J gene fills it in. The same CDR3 is also encoded by other DNA sequences in this sample. The V and J genes are TRBV13-1 and TRBJ2-5; 10 bases match TRBD1. Germline CDR1 NSHNY, CDR2 SYGAGN. The CDR3 runs 13 residues. CDR3 DNA (partial): TGTGCCAGCCGGGACAGGGGAGGGGAC. Translation: CASRDRGGD. The entire CDR3 protein is CASRDRGGDTQYF.

To note about this clone: Gene and germline names: mouse. The read gets to within 4 residues of the CDR3 end, and the germline J gene fills in the rest. The rearrangement uses TRBV13-3 and TRBJ2-1; TRBD2 matches 9 bases. In germline, CDR1 is NNHDY, CDR2 SYVADS. The CDR3 is made up of 16 amino acids. Incomplete CDR3 DNA: TGTGCCAGCAGTGATGCCTGGGGGGGGCGAGGAGCT. Residues: CASSDAWGGRGA. The CDR3 as a whole reads CASSDAWGGRGAEQFF.

To note about this clone: All gene names here are mouse names. Sequencing ends 4 residues short of the CDR3 end; the germline J gene provides the rest. This chain uses TRBV13-3 with TRBJ2-3; 12 bases map to TRBD2. The CDR3 loop spans 16 amino acids. Germline-derived CDR1 and CDR2 are NNHDY and SYVADS. J was trimmed by 1 base and V by 6 bases; bases with no gene match: 6. This CDR3 is CASTRLGGRGAETLYF. CDR3 DNA, as far as it was read: TGTGCCAGCACCAGACTGGGGGGGCGCGGTGCAGAA.

This clone appeared a few times. Mouse names are used for the genes. The read ends 4 residues shy of where the CDR3 ends; the end is completed using the germline J gene. The genes are TRBV31 and TRBJ2-7; 10 positions agree with TRBD2. CDR3 size: 15 residues. V lost 0 bases to trimming and J lost 1 base; unmatched junction nucleotides: 3. The germline V gene has CDR1 GKSSPN and CDR2 SITVG. CDR3 amino acids: CAWSLRLGGSYEQYF. CDR3 DNA (partial): TGTGCCTGGAGTCTGAGACTGGGGGGTTCCTAT.

This clone showed up just a few times. Gene names denote mouse genes. The CDR3 goes on 4 residues after the read ends, and that part is filled in from the germline J gene. The chain is built from TRBV13-3 and TRBJ2-5; 11 bases line up with TRBD1. Per the germline V gene, CDR1 is NNHDY and CDR2 is SYVADS. This CDR3 has 13 residues. The CDR3: CASRRDRGDTQYF. The CDR3 DNA, read in part, is TGTGCCAGCAGGAGGGACAGGGGGGAC.

With regard to this clone: Gene names and germline match the mouse. Read coverage stops 4 residues before the CDR3 terminus; the germline J gene supplies the remainder. V usage is TRBV5 and J usage is TRBJ2-2, with 11 bases identical to TRBD1. CDR1 is LGHNA, CDR2 YNLKQL, per germline (reference sequence). Unmatched junction bases numbered 4, after V lost 0 bases and J lost 4 bases. The CDR3 extends over 17 amino acids. CDR3 DNA, as far as it was read: TGTGCCAGCAGCCAAGATGGACAGGGGGCGGTCACCGGG. It is translated as CASSQDGQGAVTG. The CDR3, in full, reads CASSQDGQGAVTGQLYF.

Only a few counts were recorded for this clone. Germline and genes here are mouse. The read terminates 4 residues ahead of where the CDR3 ends, so the germline J gene completes it. Other DNA sequences in the sample encode the same CDR3. The chain has TRBV19 and TRBJ2-5; 10 bases align to TRBD1. The CDR3 is 14 residues long. Germline V gives CDR1 FNHDT, CDR2 SITEND (reference sequence). CDR3 sequence reads: CASSIGQGADTQYF. The CDR3 DNA, read in part, is TGTGCCAGCAGTATAGGACAGGGGGCGGAC.

Details on this clone: All gene names here are mouse names. The DNA ends 4 residues before the CDR3 does, and the rest of the CDR3 is filled in from the germline J gene. The V gene is TRBV5, the J gene TRBJ2-7; TRBD2 matches at 12 bases. The germline V gene has CDR1 LGHNA and CDR2 YNLKQL (reference sequence). This CDR3 has 15 residues. The chain's CDR3 is CASSHSGTGGYEQYF. The part of the CDR3 DNA that was read is TGTGCCAGCAGCCATTCCGGGACTGGGGGGTAT.